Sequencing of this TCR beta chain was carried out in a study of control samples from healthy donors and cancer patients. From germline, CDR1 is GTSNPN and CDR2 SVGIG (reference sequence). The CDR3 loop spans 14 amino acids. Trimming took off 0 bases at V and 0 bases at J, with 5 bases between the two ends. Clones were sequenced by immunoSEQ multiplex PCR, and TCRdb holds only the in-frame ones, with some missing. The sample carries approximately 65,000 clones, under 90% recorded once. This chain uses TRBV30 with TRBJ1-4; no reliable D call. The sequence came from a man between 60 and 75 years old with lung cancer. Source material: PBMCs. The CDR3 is CAWSVGTTNEKLFF. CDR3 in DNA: TGTGCCTGGAGTGTAGGTACAACTAATGAAAAACTGTTTTTT.